A selection of T cell receptor beta chains follows, all from one sample in a study of T cells in Graves' hyperthyroidism and ophthalmopathy. Each CDR3 protein gets one entry after TCRdb re-called the multiplex PCR reads with MiXCR. Of 550,000 to 800,000 distinct CDR3 sequences in the sample, approximately 15% are singletons; the top ten hold roughly 15%. The sample comprised blood. The receptors come from a man in his fifties or sixties with Graves' hyperthyroidism. CDR3s include the opening cysteine and the closing phenylalanine or tryptophan. Each record gives: clone size, D gene, J gene, V gene, CDR3 protein, CDR3 DNA. A D gene is named only where the DNA matches it firmly. Expanded clones get a size class; other rows say once, few or many, or leave the size out.

clone size: -
D gene: TRBD1
J gene: TRBJ2-1
V gene: TRBV7-2
CDR3 protein: CASSEYRGAYNEQFF
CDR3 DNA: TGTGCCAGCAGCGAATACAGGGGGGCCTACAATGAGCAGTTCTTC

clone size: many
D gene: TRBD1
J gene: TRBJ2-7
V gene: TRBV6-2/TRBV6-3
CDR3 protein: CASSDRDEQYF
CDR3 DNA: TGTGCCAGCAGCGACAGGGACGAGCAGTACTTC

clone size: -
D gene: TRBD1
J gene: TRBJ1-5
V gene: TRBV19
CDR3 protein: CASIAGQGTQPQHF
CDR3 DNA: TGTGCCAGTATAGCGGGACAGGGGACTCAGCCCCAGCATTTT

clone size: many
D gene: TRBD2
J gene: TRBJ2-7
V gene: TRBV18
CDR3 protein: CASSPMDSGYEQYF
CDR3 DNA: TGTGCCAGCTCACCAATGGATAGCGGGTACGAGCAGTACTTC

clone size: many
D gene: TRBD1
J gene: TRBJ1-2
V gene: TRBV3-1
CDR3 protein: CASSPGTGGNGYTF
CDR3 DNA: TGTGCCAGCAGCCCCGGGACAGGGGGGAATGGCTACACCTTC

clone size: -
D gene: TRBD1
J gene: TRBJ2-1
V gene: TRBV20-1
CDR3 protein: CSAWGGTGVYNEQFF
CDR3 DNA: TGCAGTGCTTGGGGGGGGACAGGGGTTTACAATGAGCAGTTCTTC

clone size: -
D gene: -
J gene: TRBJ1-2
V gene: TRBV28
CDR3 protein: CASRSRFNYGYTF
CDR3 DNA: TGTGCCAGCAGAAGCAGGTTTAACTATGGCTACACCTTC

clone size: many
D gene: -
J gene: TRBJ2-7
V gene: TRBV5-1
CDR3 protein: CASSGSTTANYEQYF
CDR3 DNA: TGCGCCAGCAGCGGTTCCACGACAGCAAACTACGAGCAGTACTTC

clone size: -
D gene: TRBD2
J gene: TRBJ2-5
V gene: TRBV7-3
CDR3 protein: CASSLSGSNQETQYF
CDR3 DNA: TGTGCCAGCAGCCTTAGCGGGAGCAACCAAGAGACCCAGTACTTC

clone size: many
D gene: -
J gene: TRBJ2-1
V gene: TRBV5-1
CDR3 protein: CASSFNIGGEQFF
CDR3 DNA: TGCGCCAGCAGCTTCAACATAGGAGGTGAGCAGTTCTTC

clone size: -
D gene: TRBD2
J gene: TRBJ2-5
V gene: TRBV7-9
CDR3 protein: CASSLIAGTSGSETQYF
CDR3 DNA: TGTGCCAGCAGCCTTATAGCCGGGACTAGCGGGAGCGAGACCCAGTACTTC

clone size: -
D gene: -
J gene: TRBJ2-1
V gene: TRBV29-1
CDR3 protein: CSVEEGLTYNEQFF
CDR3 DNA: TGCAGCGTTGAAGAGGGCCTGACCTACAATGAGCAGTTCTTC

clone size: few
D gene: TRBD2
J gene: TRBJ2-7
V gene: TRBV7-9
CDR3 protein: CASSLAVAGVFYEQYF
CDR3 DNA: TGTGCCAGCAGCTTAGCGGTAGCGGGAGTGTTCTACGAGCAGTACTTC

clone size: once
D gene: -
J gene: TRBJ2-1
V gene: TRBV5-1
CDR3 protein: CASSIGLNEQFF
CDR3 DNA: TGCGCCAGCAGCATAGGGCTCAATGAGCAGTTCTTC

clone size: -
D gene: TRBD1
J gene: TRBJ2-2
V gene: TRBV5-7
CDR3 protein: CASSLNRGPNTGELFF
CDR3 DNA: TGTGCCAGCAGTCTTAACAGGGGGCCGAACACCGGGGAGCTGTTTTTT

clone size: -
D gene: TRBD1
J gene: TRBJ2-3
V gene: TRBV19
CDR3 protein: CASSIDRTGSTDTQYF
CDR3 DNA: TGTGCCAGTAGTATAGACAGGACAGGTAGCACAGATACGCAGTATTTT

clone size: many
D gene: -
J gene: TRBJ1-4
V gene: TRBV7-9
CDR3 protein: CASSETVAGEGEKLFF
CDR3 DNA: TGTGCCAGCAGCGAGACGGTGGCAGGGGAGGGTGAAAAACTGTTTTTT

clone size: few
D gene: -
J gene: TRBJ1-5
V gene: TRBV29-1
CDR3 protein: CSVQGQAGQPQHF
CDR3 DNA: TGCAGCGTTCAGGGGCAGGCCGGACAGCCCCAGCATTTT

clone size: many
D gene: -
J gene: TRBJ1-1
V gene: TRBV11-3
CDR3 protein: CASSLGGGITEAFF
CDR3 DNA: TGTGCCAGCAGCTTGGGCGGGGGGATCACTGAAGCTTTCTTT

clone size: once
D gene: -
J gene: TRBJ2-5
V gene: TRBV25-1
CDR3 protein: CASSDGESARETQYF
CDR3 DNA: TGTGCCAGCAGTGACGGAGAATCCGCCCGGGAGACCCAGTACTTC

clone size: few
D gene: TRBD1
J gene: TRBJ1-5
V gene: TRBV19
CDR3 protein: CASSSESGTGYNQPQHF
CDR3 DNA: TGTGCCAGTAGTTCCGAATCCGGGACAGGGTACAATCAGCCCCAGCATTTT

clone size: -
D gene: TRBD1
J gene: TRBJ1-1
V gene: TRBV5-1
CDR3 protein: CASSGGQSNTEAFF
CDR3 DNA: TGCGCCAGCAGCGGGGGACAGTCGAACACTGAAGCTTTCTTT